The 9 T cell receptor beta chains below were found in one sample sequenced in a study of circulating and synovial CD4+ cells in juvenile arthritis. Using immunoSEQ multiplex PCR, the repertoire was profiled, and TCRdb retains in-frame clones only, with some absent. The data hold about 1,800 clones, with 90% observed a single time. The sample comprised HLA-DR+ CD4+ T cells from blood. The subset was: circulating pathogenic-like lymphocytes, sorted as HLA-DR+CD14-CD3+CD4+CD25low/- blood T cells. The receptors were gathered from a human patient with juvenile idiopathic arthritis. Some clones in this sample may be carry-over from other donors' samples.

Remarks on this clone: Other nucleotide sequences in the sample specify the same CDR3. The V gene is TRBV5-6, the J gene TRBJ2-7; 10 positions match TRBD2. The germline V gene encodes CDR1 SGHDT and CDR2 YYEEEE. Trimming took 0 bases from V and 1 from J; bases not matched to a gene: 1. This CDR3 spans 15 amino acids. The CDR3: CASSLVSGGSYEQYF. The DNA of the CDR3 is TGTGCCAGCAGCTTGGTTAGCGGGGGGTCCTACGAGCAGTACTTC.

The chain employs TRBV7-9 and TRBJ2-5; 9 bases map to TRBD2. CDR3 size: 14 residues. The V and J ends lost 8 bases and 2 bases, in that order; junction bases with no gene match: 6. Germline V lookup: CDR1 SEHNR, CDR2 FQNEAQ (reference sequence). CDR3 region: CASGLSGGQETQYF. The DNA of the CDR3 is TGTGCCAGCGGCCTTAGCGGGGGACAAGAGACCCAGTACTTC.

This rearrangement joins TRBV23-1 to TRBJ2-7; 7 bases align to TRBD1. TRBV23-1 has ORF status, its function being uncertain. The CDR3 spans 17 residues. Germline trimming cut 0 bases from V and 2 bases from J; bases unmatched to any gene: 10. For the CDR3, the DNA is TGCGCCAGCAGTCAATCTAGAGGCCAGGGGGATCCCTACGAGCAGTACTTC. Encoded protein: CASSQSRGQGDPYEQYF.

The chain couples TRBV30 to TRBJ1-4; D not resolved. The CDR3 contains 15 residues. Germline CDR1 reads GTSNPN; CDR2 reads SVGIG (reference sequence). V was shortened by 3 bases and J by 0 bases, with 11 bases between the two germline ends. The chain's CDR3 is CAWSLGFATNEKLFF. CDR3 nucleotides: TGTGCCTGGAGCCTGGGCTTCGCAACTAATGAAAAACTGTTTTTT.

The chain has TRBV25-1 and TRBJ1-1; 7 nucleotides align to TRBD1. CDR3 length: 13 amino acids. The V gene's germline CDR1 is MGHDK and CDR2 SYGVNS. With 6 bases clipped from V and 4 bases from J, the junction kept 5 bases outside the gene matches. CDR3 in amino acids: CASSPGQSTEAFF. For the CDR3, the DNA is TGTGCCAGCAGCCCGGGACAGAGCACTGAAGCTTTCTTT.

This clone was found a few times. The V call is TRBV6-1, the J call TRBJ2-2; TRBD2 might be the D (6 bases). CDR1 is MNHNS, CDR2 SASEGT, per germline. This CDR3 region has 14 residues. The V gene lost 10 bases and the J gene lost 2 bases, with 14 bases spanning the gap. In DNA form, the CDR3 reads TGTGCCATCCTCCGGGGGACCAACACCGGGGAGCTGTTTTTT. It specifies CAILRGTNTGELFF.

The chain recombines TRBV6-5 with TRBJ2-5; no firm D call. CDR1 MNHEY and CDR2 SVGAGI come from the germline V gene. Trimming left V 0 bases short and J 0 bases short, with 11 bases between. The CDR3 is 16 residues long. The CDR3 is CASSYSGRTYQETQYF. CDR3 DNA sequence: TGTGCCAGCAGTTACTCGGGCCGAACGTACCAAGAGACCCAGTACTTC.

This rearrangement joins TRBV30 to TRBJ1-1; possible D gene TRBD1, 5 bases. V lost 2 bases and J lost 1, with 20 bases in between. Germline V gene lookup returns CDR1 GTSNPN and CDR2 SVGIG (reference sequence). The CDR3 has 17 residues. CDR3 in amino acids: CAWSWGVRFKPNTEAFF. The DNA for the CDR3 is TGTGCCTGGAGTTGGGGGGTCCGGTTTAAACCGAACACTGAAGCTTTCTTT.

The J gene is TRBJ2-1, the V gene TRBV5-4, with D perhaps TRBD1 (7 bases). The CDR3 is 16 amino acids. The germline V gene has CDR1 SGHNT and CDR2 YYREEE (reference sequence). V was shortened by 4 bases and J by 4 bases, with 18 bases between the two germline ends. The DNA of the CDR3 is TGTGCCAGCAGCCGTGCGGGGACAGAGCTATACAATGAGCAGTTCTTC. It encodes CASSRAGTELYNEQFF.